A selection of T cell receptor beta chains follows, all from one sample in a study of blood T cell repertoires in COVID-19. Only in-frame clones appear in the TCRdb table, and some are missing; sequencing was by immunoSEQ multiplex PCR. Of roughly 260,000 clones listed, over 80% are singletons. The specimen sequenced was PBMCs or T cells enriched from blood (not recorded which). These receptors were obtained from a woman aged 18 to 35 who had recovered from COVID-19. Both conserved end residues are part of each CDR3. Each record gives: J gene, V gene, CDR3 length, D gene, clone size, CDR3 DNA, CDR3 protein. A D gene is named only where the DNA matches it firmly. A row's size may be missing; if present it is once, few, many or a size class.

J gene: TRBJ1-2
V gene: TRBV9
CDR3 length: 14
D gene: -
clone size: -
CDR3 DNA: TGTGCCAGCAGCCCGGACTCGGAGTTCTATGGCTACACCTTC
CDR3 protein: CASSPDSEFYGYTF

J gene: TRBJ2-5
V gene: TRBV5-1
CDR3 length: 14
D gene: -
clone size: -
CDR3 DNA: TGCGCCAGCCTTGATGCTTCGGGGGGCGAGACCCAGTACTTC
CDR3 protein: CASLDASGGETQYF

J gene: TRBJ2-7
V gene: TRBV28
CDR3 length: 14
D gene: TRBD2
clone size: -
CDR3 DNA: TGTGCCTCAAAGTCCCTAGCGGGAGTATCCGAGCAGTACTTC
CDR3 protein: CASKSLAGVSEQYF

J gene: TRBJ2-3
V gene: TRBV19
CDR3 length: 16
D gene: TRBD2
clone size: -
CDR3 DNA: TGTGCCAGTAGTATTGTCGCGGGACTAGCAACAGATACGCAGTATTTT
CDR3 protein: CASSIVAGLATDTQYF

J gene: TRBJ1-2
V gene: TRBV27
CDR3 length: 13
D gene: -
clone size: -
CDR3 DNA: TGTGCCAGCAGGGGCCTCACTCCCTATGGCTACACCTTC
CDR3 protein: CASRGLTPYGYTF

J gene: TRBJ1-6
V gene: TRBV7-2
CDR3 length: 16
D gene: TRBD1
clone size: -
CDR3 DNA: TGTGCCAGCAGCTTAGCTCCCGGGACAGCTTATTCACCCCTCCACTTT
CDR3 protein: CASSLAPGTAYSPLHF

J gene: TRBJ1-1
V gene: TRBV2
CDR3 length: 14
D gene: -
clone size: -
CDR3 DNA: TGTGCCAGCAGTGCATTGGCGGAGAACACTGAAGCTTTCTTT
CDR3 protein: CASSALAENTEAFF

J gene: TRBJ2-1
V gene: TRBV20-1
CDR3 length: 11
D gene: TRBD2
clone size: -
CDR3 DNA: TGCAGTGCTGGACTAGGGAATGAGCAGTTCTTC
CDR3 protein: CSAGLGNEQFF

J gene: TRBJ2-2
V gene: TRBV24-1
CDR3 length: 18
D gene: TRBD2
clone size: -
CDR3 DNA: TGTGCCACCAGTTCCACTAGAGCGGGAGAATGGGGCACCGGGGAGCTGTTTTTT
CDR3 protein: CATSSTRAGEWGTGELFF

J gene: TRBJ1-1
V gene: TRBV11-3
CDR3 length: 14
D gene: TRBD1
clone size: -
CDR3 DNA: TGTGCCAGCAGCAGGGACAGGTCCTTCCATGAAGCTTTCTTT
CDR3 protein: CASSRDRSFHEAFF

J gene: TRBJ1-1
V gene: TRBV2
CDR3 length: 14
D gene: TRBD1
clone size: -
CDR3 DNA: TGTGCCAGCAGTGTAACAGGGGGTAACACTGAAGCTTTCTTT
CDR3 protein: CASSVTGGNTEAFF

J gene: TRBJ2-7
V gene: TRBV18
CDR3 length: 16
D gene: -
clone size: -
CDR3 DNA: TGTGCCAGCTCACCACACCCGTCGACAGCCAGCTACGAGCAGTACTTC
CDR3 protein: CASSPHPSTASYEQYF

J gene: TRBJ1-2
V gene: TRBV11-3
CDR3 length: 15
D gene: -
clone size: many
CDR3 DNA: TGTGCCAGCAGCTCCCCCTTCGGGGAATCGTATGGCTACACCTTC
CDR3 protein: CASSSPFGESYGYTF

J gene: TRBJ2-3
V gene: TRBV19
CDR3 length: 17
D gene: TRBD1
clone size: -
CDR3 DNA: TGTGCCAGTAGTATCGGGTTAACGGGGACAGCCACAGATACGCAGTATTTT
CDR3 protein: CASSIGLTGTATDTQYF

J gene: TRBJ1-6
V gene: TRBV19
CDR3 length: 15
D gene: -
clone size: -
CDR3 DNA: TGTGCCAGTAGTCCCCAACGGGGAGATAATTCACCCCTCCACTTT
CDR3 protein: CASSPQRGDNSPLHF

J gene: TRBJ2-1
V gene: TRBV28
CDR3 length: 13
D gene: -
clone size: -
CDR3 DNA: TGTGCCAGCAGTCCAGTTTGGAGCAATGAGCAGTTCTTC
CDR3 protein: CASSPVWSNEQFF

J gene: TRBJ2-7
V gene: TRBV18
CDR3 length: 15
D gene: TRBD2
clone size: once
CDR3 DNA: TGTGCCAGCTCACCGGGAGGGAATCCCCGCTACGAGCAGTACTTC
CDR3 protein: CASSPGGNPRYEQYF

J gene: TRBJ2-1
V gene: TRBV11-2
CDR3 length: 17
D gene: TRBD2
clone size: -
CDR3 DNA: TGTGCCAGCAGCTGGAGCAGCGGGAGGGCCCTGCGGAATGAGCAGTTCTTC
CDR3 protein: CASSWSSGRALRNEQFF

J gene: TRBJ2-7
V gene: TRBV5-6
CDR3 length: 15
D gene: TRBD2
clone size: -
CDR3 DNA: TGTGCCAGCAGCTTCGGGAGCGGGAGTACGTACGAGCAGTACTTC
CDR3 protein: CASSFGSGSTYEQYF

J gene: TRBJ2-7
V gene: TRBV3-1/TRBV3-2
CDR3 length: 12
D gene: -
clone size: -
CDR3 DNA: TGTGCCAGCACCCTAGTTGGCCACGAGCAGTACTTC
CDR3 protein: CASTLVGHEQYF

J gene: TRBJ2-1
V gene: TRBV4-1
CDR3 length: 17
D gene: TRBD2
clone size: -
CDR3 DNA: TGCGCCAGCAGCCAAGCTAGCGGGGGGCCCGGAGGTAATGAGCAGTTCTTC
CDR3 protein: CASSQASGGPGGNEQFF

J gene: TRBJ2-7
V gene: TRBV7-9
CDR3 length: 14
D gene: -
clone size: -
CDR3 DNA: TGTGCCAGCAGCGAAACCGGGGGAACCTACGAGCAGTACTTC
CDR3 protein: CASSETGGTYEQYF

J gene: TRBJ1-6
V gene: TRBV28
CDR3 length: 19
D gene: TRBD1
clone size: -
CDR3 DNA: TGTGCCAGCAGTTTACCCCCAACCGGGACAGTAGATAATAATTCACCCCTCCACTTT
CDR3 protein: CASSLPPTGTVDNNSPLHF

J gene: TRBJ1-2
V gene: TRBV12-5
CDR3 length: 17
D gene: TRBD1
clone size: -
CDR3 DNA: TGTGCTAGTGGTTTGGTACTAGGGGGCCCCAATTACTATGGCTACACCTTC
CDR3 protein: CASGLVLGGPNYYGYTF

J gene: TRBJ1-5
V gene: TRBV29-1
CDR3 length: 12
D gene: -
clone size: -
CDR3 DNA: TGCAGCGCGGGACGGGGCAATCAGCCCCAGCATTTT
CDR3 protein: CSAGRGNQPQHF

J gene: TRBJ2-5
V gene: TRBV18
CDR3 length: 13
D gene: -
clone size: few
CDR3 DNA: TGTGCCAGCTCAGGAGGCGCAAGAGAGGCCCAGTACTTC
CDR3 protein: CASSGGAREAQYF

J gene: TRBJ1-1
V gene: TRBV3-1/TRBV3-2
CDR3 length: 13
D gene: -
clone size: -
CDR3 DNA: TGTGCCAGCAGCCAAGATTACCATGGAGGAGCTTTCTTT
CDR3 protein: CASSQDYHGGAFF

J gene: TRBJ2-7
V gene: TRBV7-8
CDR3 length: 13
D gene: -
clone size: few
CDR3 DNA: TGTGCCAGCAGCTCCGGTGGGCGACGCGAGCAGTACTTC
CDR3 protein: CASSSGGRREQYF

J gene: TRBJ2-7
V gene: TRBV2
CDR3 length: 14
D gene: -
clone size: -
CDR3 DNA: TGTGCCAGCAGGGGGACTGGGAGCTCCTACGAGCAGTACTTC
CDR3 protein: CASRGTGSSYEQYF

J gene: TRBJ2-7
V gene: TRBV3-1/TRBV3-2
CDR3 length: 15
D gene: TRBD1
clone size: -
CDR3 DNA: TGTGCCAGCAGCCACTGGACAGGGGCTCCCTACGAGCAGTACTTC
CDR3 protein: CASSHWTGAPYEQYF

J gene: TRBJ2-1
V gene: TRBV7-6
CDR3 length: 14
D gene: TRBD2
clone size: -
CDR3 DNA: TGTGCCAGCAGCCAGGGACTAGCGGGCGGTGAGCAGTTCTTC
CDR3 protein: CASSQGLAGGEQFF

J gene: TRBJ2-7
V gene: TRBV7-6
CDR3 length: 16
D gene: -
clone size: -
CDR3 DNA: TGTGCCAGCAGCTTACCGGGTCTTATCGACTCCTACGAGCAGTACTTC
CDR3 protein: CASSLPGLIDSYEQYF

J gene: TRBJ2-7
V gene: TRBV4-1
CDR3 length: 16
D gene: TRBD2
clone size: -
CDR3 DNA: TGCGCCAGCAGCCCGCCTGGGGGGGAAGCCTCCTACGAGCAGTACTTC
CDR3 protein: CASSPPGGEASYEQYF

J gene: TRBJ1-1
V gene: TRBV7-3
CDR3 length: 13
D gene: -
clone size: -
CDR3 DNA: TGTGCCAGCAGCCTTGGCATGAACACTGAAGCTTTCTTT
CDR3 protein: CASSLGMNTEAFF

J gene: TRBJ1-5
V gene: TRBV18
CDR3 length: 16
D gene: -
clone size: once
CDR3 DNA: TGTGCCAGCTCACCCAACCACAGGATAGGCAATCAGCCCCAGCATTTT
CDR3 protein: CASSPNHRIGNQPQHF

J gene: TRBJ1-6
V gene: TRBV2
CDR3 length: 14
D gene: TRBD1
clone size: -
CDR3 DNA: TGTGCCAGCAGAGACAGGGTTTATAATTCACCCCTCCACTTT
CDR3 protein: CASRDRVYNSPLHF

J gene: TRBJ1-2
V gene: TRBV28
CDR3 length: 15
D gene: TRBD1
clone size: once
CDR3 DNA: TGTGCCAGCAGTCCTCCGGGACAGACTAACTATGGCTACACCTTC
CDR3 protein: CASSPPGQTNYGYTF

J gene: TRBJ1-1
V gene: TRBV12-3/TRBV12-4
CDR3 length: 13
D gene: -
clone size: -
CDR3 DNA: TGTGCCAGCATAGGGCAGGGTGACACTGAAGCTTTCTTT
CDR3 protein: CASIGQGDTEAFF

J gene: TRBJ2-5
V gene: TRBV2
CDR3 length: 14
D gene: TRBD1
clone size: -
CDR3 DNA: TGTGCCAGCAGTTGGGACAGGGGCATGGAGACCCAGTACTTC
CDR3 protein: CASSWDRGMETQYF

J gene: TRBJ1-5
V gene: TRBV19
CDR3 length: 15
D gene: TRBD1
clone size: -
CDR3 DNA: TGTGCCAGTAGTGAGGGACAGGGGGACGGACAGCCCCAGCATTTT
CDR3 protein: CASSEGQGDGQPQHF

J gene: TRBJ1-2
V gene: TRBV5-4
CDR3 length: 15
D gene: -
clone size: -
CDR3 DNA: TGTGCCAGCAGCTCGGGGGAAGAGGAATACTATGGCTACACCTTC
CDR3 protein: CASSSGEEEYYGYTF

J gene: TRBJ1-1
V gene: TRBV7-8
CDR3 length: 14
D gene: TRBD1
clone size: -
CDR3 DNA: TGTGCCAGCAGTAAGGGGGCTGTGGACACTGAAGCTTTCTTT
CDR3 protein: CASSKGAVDTEAFF

J gene: TRBJ1-6
V gene: TRBV7-9
CDR3 length: 15
D gene: -
clone size: -
CDR3 DNA: TGTGCCAGCAGCCCGCGGCAGATCTATAATTCACCCCTCCACTTT
CDR3 protein: CASSPRQIYNSPLHF

J gene: TRBJ1-2
V gene: TRBV13
CDR3 length: 15
D gene: TRBD1
clone size: -
CDR3 DNA: TGTGCCAGCAGCTCTTTGGACAGGCTTAACTATGGCTACACCTTC
CDR3 protein: CASSSLDRLNYGYTF

J gene: TRBJ2-2
V gene: TRBV20-1
CDR3 length: 14
D gene: -
clone size: -
CDR3 DNA: TGCAGTGCTAGTCGCCAGATGAACACCGGGGAGCTGTTTTTT
CDR3 protein: CSASRQMNTGELFF

J gene: TRBJ2-7
V gene: TRBV24-1
CDR3 length: 15
D gene: TRBD2
clone size: once
CDR3 DNA: TGTGCCACCAGTGATTCTAGACTAGCGGGGGACGAGCAGTACTTC
CDR3 protein: CATSDSRLAGDEQYF

J gene: TRBJ2-1
V gene: TRBV9
CDR3 length: 15
D gene: TRBD2
clone size: -
CDR3 DNA: TGTGCCAGCAGCTCCAACGGGCGGGGGTACAATGAGCAGTTCTTC
CDR3 protein: CASSSNGRGYNEQFF

J gene: TRBJ2-3
V gene: TRBV28
CDR3 length: 17
D gene: TRBD2
clone size: -
CDR3 DNA: TGTGCCAGCCGAACACCCCCCCTAGCGGGGAACACAGATACGCAGTATTTT
CDR3 protein: CASRTPPLAGNTDTQYF

J gene: TRBJ2-3
V gene: TRBV25-1
CDR3 length: 16
D gene: TRBD2
clone size: -
CDR3 DNA: TGTGCCAGCACGGGGGGGGAACAGGCGGAGAGAGATACGCAGTATTTT
CDR3 protein: CASTGGEQAERDTQYF